This TCR beta chain was recorded in a study of blood T cell repertoires in COVID-19. Study-wide background: In each case, the material was cDNA or gDNA derived from T cells, B-cell-depleted T cells, or PBMCs.

Measured with immunoSEQ multiplex PCR; TCRdb has only the in-frame clones, and not every one. The sample includes 110,000 or so clones, over 65% of them seen just once. The CDR3 is 14 amino acids. Germline-derived CDR1 and CDR2 are KGHSH and LQKENI. V lost 3 bases to trimming and J lost 10 bases, with 15 bases between them. The sample taken for sequencing was peripheral blood. This sequence was found in a man aged 65-85 years with acute or convalescent COVID-19. The V and J genes are TRBV18 and TRBJ1-4, with a weak D call TRBD1 (5 bases). CDR3 bases: TGTGCCAGCTCACCCCCGAGTCAGGGAGGAAAACTGTTTTTT. Translating gives CASSPPSQGGKLFF.